A selection of T cell receptor beta chains follows, all from one sample in a study of healthy donors' naive CD4 and CD8 T cells. TCRdb reanalysed the reads using MiXCR and keeps one entry per CDR3 protein. The sample lists roughly 200,000 distinct CDR3 sequences, 65% to 80% occurring once. Material: naive CD4+ and CD8+ T cells sorted from blood, pooled from several donors. These receptors were obtained from a pool of human donors in good health; the sample pools cells from several healthy donors. The conserved cysteine and the conserved F or W are not part of the CDR3 here.

cdr3_length: 11
v_call: TRBV19
cdr3_aa: ASSMPKNYGYT

cdr3_length: 13
v_call: TRBV6-5
cdr3_aa: ASRQGGQGGTEAF

cdr3_length: 13
v_call: TRBV10-3
cdr3_aa: AISESTAFNSPLH

cdr3_length: 12
v_call: TRBV30
cdr3_aa: AWSREPSNQPQH

cdr3_length: 13
v_call: TRBV29-1
cdr3_aa: SVEGWRGGYNEQF

cdr3_length: 10
v_call: TRBV29-1
cdr3_aa: SVEVGADTQY

cdr3_length: 12
v_call: TRBV29-1
cdr3_aa: SAATGARNTEAF

cdr3_length: 14
v_call: TRBV6-5
cdr3_aa: ASSYAGQGPYNEQF

cdr3_length: 12
v_call: TRBV6-6
cdr3_aa: ASRVRGDDQPQH

cdr3_length: 15
v_call: TRBV6-5
cdr3_aa: ASSPPPGLAGVDTQY

cdr3_length: 14
v_call: TRBV18
cdr3_aa: ASSPPIASSGNTIY

cdr3_length: 13
v_call: TRBV6-5
cdr3_aa: ASRPPSGSIYEQY